What follows are 20 T cell receptor beta chains derived from one specimen sequenced in a study of blood T cell repertoires in COVID-19. TCRdb keeps only in-frame clones here, not all; method: immunoSEQ multiplex PCR. The repertoire has more than 85,000 clones, roughly 90% of them found once; the top ten carry around 1%. The material sequenced was peripheral blood. Receptors were obtained from a man in his sixties with acute or convalescent COVID-19.

V and J are TRBV29-1 and TRBJ2-3; D unresolved. In germline, CDR1 is SQVTM, CDR2 ANQGSEA. The CDR3 consists of 11 residues. The germline V and J ends were trimmed by 5 bases and 2 bases, with 5 bases remaining between them. CDR3 DNA: TGCAGCGTTATAATCACAGATACGCAGTATTTT. It encodes CSVIITDTQYF.

There are a few counts of this clone. This chain uses TRBV5-4 with TRBJ1-4, with D possibly matching TRBD1 (5 bases). CDR3 length: 17 residues. Per germline, CDR1 SGHNT and CDR2 YYREEE (reference sequence). Trimming left V 4 bases short and J 5 bases short, with 21 bases between. In DNA, the CDR3 is TGTGCCAGCAGCCAGAAACAAGATGGGGCAGGGAATGAAAAACTGTTTTTT. It specifies CASSQKQDGAGNEKLFF.

The chain carries TRBV28 and TRBJ2-1, with a tentative D call TRBD1 (6 bases). Germline CDR1 and CDR2: MDHEN and SYDVKM. Trimming removed 6 bases at V and 3 bases at J, with 15 bases between. CDR3 length: 15 residues. CDR3 sequence: CASSSTGQSYNEQFF. DNA of the CDR3: TGTGCCAGCAGCTCAACCGGACAGAGCTACAATGAGCAGTTCTTC.

V gene TRBV10-1 combines with J gene TRBJ1-2; the D is unclear. V gave up 0 bases and J gave up 7 bases, with 9 bases separating them. The germline CDR1 and CDR2 sequences are WNHNN and SYGVQD (reference sequence). The CDR3 is made up of 13 amino acids. CDR3 DNA sequence: TGCGCCAGCAGTGAGTCCTCGACTGGTGGCTACACCTTC. Its protein product is CASSESSTGGYTF.

This chain uses TRBV5-4 with TRBJ2-7, with D possibly TRBD2 on 6 matching bases. CDR3 length: 14 amino acids. The V end was cut by 0 bases, the J end by 6 bases, with 13 bases between. The germline V gene has CDR1 SGHNT and CDR2 YYREEE (reference sequence). CDR3 region: CASSLDGGLGEQYF. CDR3 DNA: TGTGCCAGCAGCTTGGATGGGGGACTCGGCGAGCAGTACTTC.

The chain has TRBV11-3 and TRBJ1-2, with D unclear. The V gene's germline CDR1 is SGHNT and CDR2 YENEEA. V was clipped by 5 bases and J by 8 bases, with 21 bases between them. CDR3 length: 15 residues. The CDR3 coding sequence is TGTGCCAGCAGCCGGTCCAACGAGGGATGGGTCGGCTACACCTTC. This encodes CASSRSNEGWVGYTF.

This clone occurred once. This chain connects TRBV30 to TRBJ2-7, with 10 bases fitting TRBD1. This CDR3 has 15 residues. Germline CDR1 reads GTSNPN; CDR2 reads SVGIG (reference sequence). V gave up 1 base and J gave up 0 bases; unmatched junction bases: 3. The CDR3: CAWSGGQGSSYEQYF. The CDR3 DNA is TGTGCCTGGAGTGGGGGACAGGGGAGCTCCTACGAGCAGTACTTC.

This clone was seen only once. This chain joins TRBV5-5 and TRBJ1-1; D is ambiguous. Germline V gives CDR1 SGHKS, CDR2 YYEKEE (reference sequence). This CDR3 is built from 12 residues. V was trimmed by 1 base and J by 3 bases, leaving 4 bases between them. The CDR3 DNA follows: TGTGCCAGCAGCTTGCTTGACACTGAAGCTTTCTTT. It codes for CASSLLDTEAFF.

The gene calls are TRBV6-1 and TRBJ1-1; D might be TRBD1 (5 bases). CDR1 is MNHNS, CDR2 SASEGT, per germline. The CDR3 is 14 residues long. Trimming cost V 2 bases and J 4 bases, with 11 bases left between them. Here the CDR3 reads CASSEKRTSTEAFF. CDR3 in DNA: TGTGCCAGCAGTGAAAAAAGGACAAGCACTGAAGCTTTCTTT.

This chain uses TRBV5-1 with TRBJ1-4, with 7 bases aligning to TRBD1. CDR1 is SGHRS and CDR2 is YFSETQ in the germline V gene. Germline trimming cut 4 bases from V and 3 bases from J; bases unmatched to any gene: 6. This CDR3 has 15 amino acids. CDR3 DNA: TGCGCCAGCAGCGAACAGGGGTTACCTAATGAAAAACTGTTTTTT. This translates into CASSEQGLPNEKLFF.

The J gene is TRBJ2-2, the V gene TRBV24-1, with 8 bases lining up with TRBD1. The CDR3 totals 18 residues. J gave up 7 bases and V 7 bases, and 19 bases lay outside the gene matches. The germline gives CDR1 KGHDR, CDR2 SFDVKD. This chain's CDR3 is CATSPNPPGTGMVGELFF. Written as DNA, the CDR3 is TGTGCCACCAGCCCAAATCCCCCCGGGACAGGCATGGTCGGGGAGCTGTTTTTT.

This chain connects TRBV24-1 to TRBJ1-2; TRBD1 aligns across 7 bases. The V gene end was trimmed by 4 bases and the J gene end by 8 bases; junction bases not matched to a gene: 9. CDR1 is KGHDR, CDR2 SFDVKD, per germline. CDR3 length: 14 residues. The CDR3 spells CATSDLGQVRGYTF. The CDR3 DNA follows: TGTGCCACCAGTGACCTCGGACAGGTTAGAGGCTACACCTTC.

This chain joins TRBV21-1 and TRBJ1-4. TRBV21-1 is annotated as a pseudogene. This CDR3 has 15 amino acids. As DNA, the CDR3 is TGTGCCAGCAGGCATAAGTGGGGACTTAATGAAAAACTGTTTTTT. Encoded protein: CASRHKWGLNEKLFF.

J is TRBJ2-1 and V is TRBV4-2, with 9 nucleotides matching TRBD2. Germline-derived CDR1 and CDR2 are LGHNA and YNFKEQ. Trimming took 1 base from V and 3 from J; bases not matched to a gene: 4. This CDR3 has 16 residues. The CDR3 sequence is CASSQVSGRYYNEQFF. In DNA, the CDR3 is TGTGCCAGCAGCCAAGTTAGCGGGAGATACTACAATGAGCAGTTCTTC.

The genes are TRBV5-1 and TRBJ2-2; perhaps TRBD2 as D (5 bases). Germline CDR1 reads SGHRS; CDR2 reads YFSETQ. CDR3 length: 14 residues. The V and J ends lost 1 base and 6 bases respectively, with 10 bases between them. CDR3 DNA: TGCGCCAGCAGCTTGAGAGGGAGCCCCGGGGAGCTGTTTTTT. It translates to CASSLRGSPGELFF. Full variable domain (remainder filled in from reference TRBV5-1 and TRBJ2-2): KAGVTQTPRYLIKTRGQQVTLSCSPISGHRSVSWYQQTPGQGLQFLFEYFSETQRNKGNFPGRFSGRQFSNSRSEMNVSTLELGDSALYLCASSLRGSPGELFFGEGSRLTVL.

The rearrangement uses TRBV19 and TRBJ2-3; D may be TRBD2 (6 bases). The CDR3 loop spans 16 amino acids. The germline V and J ends were trimmed by 0 bases and 1 base, with 11 bases remaining between them. Germline values: CDR1 LNHDA, CDR2 SQIVND (reference sequence). CDR3 sequence: CASSIEGGMGTDTQYF. CDR3 in DNA: TGTGCCAGTAGTATAGAAGGCGGGATGGGCACAGATACGCAGTATTTT.

The chain carries TRBV2 and TRBJ2-2; TRBD2 agrees at 9 bases. V shed 6 bases and J 3 bases; nucleotides not matched to a gene: 5. Germline CDR1 SNHLY, CDR2 FYNNEI. The CDR3 has 15 residues. The CDR3 protein is CASSRGTSYTGELFF. The CDR3 nucleotides are TGTGCCAGCAGCCGCGGGACTAGCTACACCGGGGAGCTGTTTTTT.

The chain employs TRBV29-1 and TRBJ1-2; 10 nucleotides line up with TRBD1. The CDR3 totals 12 residues. Germline CDR1 and CDR2: SQVTM and ANQGSEA. V gave up 7 bases and J gave up 7 bases; unmatched junction bases: 6. CDR3 sequence (DNA): TGCAGCGAGCTGACAGGGGGCCTTGGCTACACCTTC. Residues: CSELTGGLGYTF.

This rearrangement joins TRBV6-6 to TRBJ1-3; D is ambiguous. Germline V gene lookup returns CDR1 MNHNY and CDR2 SVGAGI (reference sequence). The CDR3 covers 12 residues. V gave up 4 bases and J gave up 4 bases, with 5 bases separating them. The CDR3 bases are TGTGCCAGCAGTTCTTTGGGAAACACCATATATTTT. Translation: CASSSLGNTIYF.

In DNA, the CDR3 is TGTGCCAGCAGGGACAGGTTTAGCAATCAGCCCCAGCATTTT. This sequence encodes CASRDRFSNQPQHF. V usage is TRBV2 and J usage is TRBJ1-5, with 7 positions matching TRBD1. This CDR3 contains 14 residues. Germline-derived CDR1 and CDR2 are SNHLY and FYNNEI. The J segment lost 0 bases and the V segment lost 6 bases, leaving 2 bases of the junction unmatched. The full variable domain, with the rest looked up from reference TRBV2 and TRBJ1-5, is EPEVTQTPSHQVTQMGQEVILRCVPISNHLYFYWYRQILGQKVEFLVSFYNNEISEKSEIFDDQFSVERPDGSNFTLKIRSTKLEDSAMYFCASRDRFSNQPQHFGDGTRLSIL.